This TCR beta chain was observed in a study of regulatory T cells in long-lasting Graves disease. There are many counts of this clonotype. V shed 5 bases and J 7 bases; nucleotides not matched to a gene: 10. The CDR3 sequence is 14 residues long. The V gene's germline CDR1 is SGHAT and CDR2 FQNNGV. TCR beta libraries were built with iRepertoire HTBI primers and Arm-PCR of CDR3 regions. TCRdb ran MiXCR on the multiplex PCR reads and lists one entry per CDR3 protein. The table records under 500,000 distinct CDR3 sequences, 20% to 25% of them present only once. Described time point: persistent/refractory GD, antithyroid drugs over 5 years with positive TRAb. RNA from PBMCs was the source of the TCR library.

The clonotype originates from a female donor with Graves disease. Material: peripheral blood mononuclear cells (PBMCs), obtained when the disease was refractory, from a patient treated with antithyroid drugs. The chain has TRBV11-2 and TRBJ2-7; 8 bases are shared with TRBD1. The CDR3 region is CASSPRTGWGEQYF. In DNA form, the CDR3 reads TGTGCCAGCAGCCCTCGGACAGGGTGGGGAGAGCAGTACTTC.